This is a list of T cell receptor beta chains from one sample in a study of blood T cell repertoires in COVID-19. Here immunoSEQ multiplex PCR was the method, and the copy in TCRdb shows in-frame clones only, minus some. This sample has 190,000 or so clones, with around 81% found just once. The sequenced sample consisted of PBMCs or T cells enriched from blood (not recorded which). The receptors derive from a man between 35 and 55 years old who had recovered from COVID-19. CDR3s include the opening cysteine and the closing phenylalanine or tryptophan. Fields, in order: V gene, clone size, J gene, D gene, CDR3 DNA, CDR3 protein. The D gene is left open where the match is weak. Some rows have no size entry. The others give once, few or many, or a class for an expanded clone.

v_call: TRBV7-9; clone_size: -; j_call: TRBJ1-2; d_call: -; cdr3_nt: TGTGCCAGCAGCTTAGAGATTGGGCCTTCTTATGGCTACACCTTC; cdr3_aa: CASSLEIGPSYGYTF
v_call: TRBV5-4; clone_size: -; j_call: TRBJ1-2; d_call: TRBD1; cdr3_nt: TGTGCCAGCAGCTTGTCTCAGGGGGCCGGCTATGGCTACACCTTC; cdr3_aa: CASSLSQGAGYGYTF
v_call: TRBV27; clone_size: -; j_call: TRBJ2-7; d_call: -; cdr3_nt: TGTGCCAGCAGGCGGGACGCCGGAAGGTTCTACGAGCAGTACTTC; cdr3_aa: CASRRDAGRFYEQYF
v_call: TRBV5-1; clone_size: -; j_call: TRBJ2-1; d_call: TRBD2; cdr3_nt: TGCGCCAGCAGGCCGACTAGCGGGGGGAGTCTGAATGAGCAGTTCTTC; cdr3_aa: CASRPTSGGSLNEQFF
v_call: TRBV7-9; clone_size: -; j_call: TRBJ1-1; d_call: -; cdr3_nt: TGTGCCAGCAGCTTCAAAACACCGAACACTGAAGCTTTCTTT; cdr3_aa: CASSFKTPNTEAFF
v_call: TRBV6-1; clone_size: -; j_call: TRBJ1-5; d_call: TRBD1; cdr3_nt: TGTGCCAGCAGTGACAGGGGGCCGGGTCAGCCCCAGCATTTT; cdr3_aa: CASSDRGPGQPQHF
v_call: TRBV6-2/TRBV6-3; clone_size: -; j_call: TRBJ1-5; d_call: -; cdr3_nt: TGTGCCAGCAGTTACAATGAGGGTCTTCGCGGCAATCAGCCCCAGCATTTT; cdr3_aa: CASSYNEGLRGNQPQHF
v_call: TRBV7-2; clone_size: -; j_call: TRBJ1-1; d_call: -; cdr3_nt: TGTGCCAGCAGCTCCGGGACGGAGGGGTTCACTGAAGCTTTCTTT; cdr3_aa: CASSSGTEGFTEAFF
v_call: TRBV6-5; clone_size: -; j_call: TRBJ1-2; d_call: TRBD1; cdr3_nt: TGTGCCAGCAGAAAGGAGAGACAGGGCCGCTACACCTTC; cdr3_aa: CASRKERQGRYTF
v_call: TRBV11-3; clone_size: -; j_call: TRBJ1-1; d_call: -; cdr3_nt: TGTGCCAGCAGCGACAGTAGAGACACTGAAGCTTTCTTT; cdr3_aa: CASSDSRDTEAFF
v_call: TRBV20-1; clone_size: -; j_call: TRBJ2-3; d_call: -; cdr3_nt: TGCAGTGCTAGTAGGTTTCGGAGTAGCACAGATACGCAGTATTTT; cdr3_aa: CSASRFRSSTDTQYF
v_call: TRBV6-5; clone_size: -; j_call: TRBJ2-1; d_call: -; cdr3_nt: TGTGCCAGCAGTTCCGCTCACAGGGGGGGTGAGCAGTTCTTC; cdr3_aa: CASSSAHRGGEQFF
v_call: TRBV14; clone_size: -; j_call: TRBJ1-2; d_call: -; cdr3_nt: TGTGCCAGCAGCCCTAGCAGCCGCCAGACTGGCTACACCTTC; cdr3_aa: CASSPSSRQTGYTF
v_call: TRBV9; clone_size: -; j_call: TRBJ1-3; d_call: -; cdr3_nt: TGTGCCAGCAGCGTGGAGCAGAGTGGAAACACCATATATTTT; cdr3_aa: CASSVEQSGNTIYF
v_call: TRBV18; clone_size: few; j_call: TRBJ1-5; d_call: TRBD1; cdr3_nt: TGTGCCAGCTCACCCGGGACAGGGCGGGTAAGTCAGCCCCAGCATTTT; cdr3_aa: CASSPGTGRVSQPQHF
v_call: TRBV29-1; clone_size: -; j_call: TRBJ1-5; d_call: TRBD1; cdr3_nt: TGCAGCGTTGCTAGTACAGGGGTCATCGGCCAGCCCCAGCATTTT; cdr3_aa: CSVASTGVIGQPQHF
v_call: TRBV3-1/TRBV3-2; clone_size: -; j_call: TRBJ1-4; d_call: -; cdr3_nt: TGTGCCAGCAGCCAAATTCGGGGGGGAAAACTGTTTTTT; cdr3_aa: CASSQIRGGKLFF
v_call: TRBV19; clone_size: -; j_call: TRBJ1-1; d_call: -; cdr3_nt: TGTGCCAGTAGGGGGCGGGGAATGAACACTGAAGCTTTCTTT; cdr3_aa: CASRGRGMNTEAFF
v_call: TRBV4-1; clone_size: -; j_call: TRBJ1-5; d_call: -; cdr3_nt: TGCGCCAGCAGCCAAGTTCCCGCCAATGGGCAGGTCAATCAGCCCCAGCATTTT; cdr3_aa: CASSQVPANGQVNQPQHF
v_call: TRBV10-2; clone_size: -; j_call: TRBJ2-1; d_call: TRBD2; cdr3_nt: TGCGCCAGCTCTAGCGGGGAATACAATGAGCAGTTCTTC; cdr3_aa: CASSSGEYNEQFF
v_call: TRBV11-3; clone_size: -; j_call: TRBJ2-3; d_call: TRBD1; cdr3_nt: TGTGCCAGCAGCCCCGACAGGGGGAGAGATACGCAGTATTTT; cdr3_aa: CASSPDRGRDTQYF
v_call: TRBV5-6; clone_size: -; j_call: TRBJ1-5; d_call: -; cdr3_nt: TGTGCCAGCACCCTTTCAGGGTCGGATCAGCCCCAGCATTTT; cdr3_aa: CASTLSGSDQPQHF
v_call: TRBV18; clone_size: once; j_call: TRBJ1-6; d_call: TRBD1; cdr3_nt: TGTGCCAGCTCACCCACAGGGGGGGACTCACCCCTCCACTTT; cdr3_aa: CASSPTGGDSPLHF
v_call: TRBV10-3; clone_size: -; j_call: TRBJ1-1; d_call: TRBD1; cdr3_nt: TGTGCCATCAGTGTAAGGGGAGACAGGGGAAGTGAAGCTTTCTTT; cdr3_aa: CAISVRGDRGSEAFF
v_call: TRBV25-1; clone_size: -; j_call: TRBJ1-1; d_call: -; cdr3_nt: TGTGCCAGCAGTTACGACAGCGGGTACACTGAAGCTTTCTTT; cdr3_aa: CASSYDSGYTEAFF
v_call: TRBV5-8; clone_size: -; j_call: TRBJ1-3; d_call: -; cdr3_nt: TGTGCCAGCAGCTTGGATCCTGCCAGACTCTCTGGAAACACCATATATTTT; cdr3_aa: CASSLDPARLSGNTIYF
v_call: TRBV5-1; clone_size: -; j_call: TRBJ2-7; d_call: -; cdr3_nt: TGCGCCAGCAGCTTTAACGACAGAACCTACGAGCAGTACTTC; cdr3_aa: CASSFNDRTYEQYF
v_call: TRBV7-9; clone_size: -; j_call: TRBJ1-2; d_call: TRBD1; cdr3_nt: TGTGCCAGCAGCCATATAGGGACAGGGAACTATGGCTACACCTTC; cdr3_aa: CASSHIGTGNYGYTF
v_call: TRBV19; clone_size: few; j_call: TRBJ2-2; d_call: TRBD1; cdr3_nt: TGTGCCAGTAGTCCAGGGACAGGGAAGGCCGGGGAGCTGTTTTTT; cdr3_aa: CASSPGTGKAGELFF